These 30 T cell receptor beta chains were sequenced from one sample in a study of beta chain features in type 1 diabetes. The entirety of the isolated RNA underwent reverse transcription, so expressed TCRB transcripts were sequenced. Generated by immunoSEQ multiplex PCR, the TCRdb table keeps only in-frame clones and is missing some. The sample contains roughly 350,000 clones, approximately 10% of which appear only once. The sequenced sample consisted of naive CD4+ T cells from blood. These receptors all stem from a woman in her 30s in good health.

The J gene is TRBJ1-4, the V gene TRBV2, with 7 nucleotides matching TRBD1. J was trimmed by 7 bases and V by 6 bases; bases with no gene match: 8. CDR1 and CDR2 (germline): SNHLY, FYNNEI. The CDR3 has 14 residues. CDR3 in DNA: TGTGCCAGCAGCTTACAGGGGTCGAGTGAAAAACTGTTTTTT. Its translation is CASSLQGSSEKLFF.

The table lists this clone with a few counts. The chain is built from TRBV19 and TRBJ2-2; D is uncertain. The V and J ends lost 5 bases and 5 bases respectively, with 3 bases between them. From germline, CDR1 is LNHDA and CDR2 SQIVND (reference sequence). The CDR3 consists of 11 residues. CDR3 in DNA: TGTGCCAGTAGTTATACCGGGGAGCTGTTTTTT. This sequence encodes CASSYTGELFF.

The V gene is TRBV15, the J gene TRBJ1-2, with D tentatively TRBD1 (6 bases). Germline loops: CDR1 LNHNV, CDR2 YYDKDF (reference sequence). The CDR3 consists of 16 residues. The V end was cut by 3 bases, the J end by 0 bases, with 14 bases between. This chain's CDR3 is CATSRATGIANYGYTF. Written as DNA, the CDR3 is TGTGCCACCAGCAGGGCCACAGGGATAGCTAACTATGGCTACACCTTC.

The V and J genes are TRBV29-1 and TRBJ2-5; 9 positions match TRBD1. The CDR3 consists of 13 residues. V was clipped by 4 bases and J by 7 bases; unmatched bases: 7. CDR1 and CDR2 (germline): SQVTM, ANQGSEA. The CDR3 here is CSVAGTGKGTQYF. In DNA form, the CDR3 reads TGCAGCGTTGCCGGGACAGGGAAGGGGACCCAGTACTTC.

This clone was seen a handful of times. The chain's CDR3 is CASSSEYRGHRNIQYF. The CDR3 DNA sequence: TGCGCCAGCAGCTCGGAATATAGGGGGCATAGGAACATTCAGTACTTC. The chain carries TRBV5-1 and TRBJ2-4; 7 nucleotides line up with TRBD1. The CDR3 totals 16 residues. Germline V gives CDR1 SGHRS, CDR2 YFSETQ. The ends lost 3 bases at V and 7 bases at J; junction bases unmatched: 13.

This clone was observed a handful of times. The J gene is TRBJ1-1, the V gene TRBV27; 9 nucleotides align to TRBD1. V shed 6 bases, J shed 1 base, and the junction held 15 bases outside the gene matches. Germline-derived CDR1 and CDR2 are MNHEY and SMNVEV (reference sequence). The CDR3 spans 18 residues. The CDR3 DNA sequence: TGTGCCAGCAGGGGGGGCCGGGACAGGGTTACCTCGAACACTGAAGCTTTCTTT. As protein: CASRGGRDRVTSNTEAFF.

For this clone: At one end the junction does not follow the germline gene, possibly because of a read error. V is TRBV7-9 and J is TRBJ1-1; no definite D call. This CDR3 contains 8 residues. Germline V CDR1 and CDR2: SEHNR, FQNEAQ (reference sequence). CDR3 in DNA: TGTGCCAGCAGCCTGGAGGGCTTT. Its protein product is CASSLEGF.

The rearrangement links TRBV7-9 to TRBJ2-3; 8 bases match TRBD2. The CDR3 totals 15 residues. Trimming removed 5 bases from V and 3 bases from J; junction bases left unmatched: 7. The germline CDR1 and CDR2 sequences are SEHNR and FQNEAQ (reference sequence). In DNA, the CDR3 is TGTGCCAGCAGCCAGAGCGGGAGTGCGACAGATACGCAGTATTTT. It specifies CASSQSGSATDTQYF.

In DNA form, the CDR3 reads TGTGCCAGCAGACCAGTAGCGGGGCTCTCCTACAATGAGCAGTTCTTC. Its translation is CASRPVAGLSYNEQFF. The chain recombines TRBV28 with TRBJ2-1; 8 bases are shared with TRBD2. Germline CDR1 reads MDHEN; CDR2 reads SYDVKM. The V and J ends lost 6 bases and 0 bases, in that order; junction bases with no gene match: 7. The CDR3 length is 16 residues.

The chain carries TRBV29-1 and TRBJ2-7; 11 bases are shared with TRBD2. Trimming took 5 bases from V and 2 from J; bases not matched to a gene: 8. Germline loops: CDR1 SQVTM, CDR2 ANQGSEA. This CDR3 region has 15 residues. The CDR3 loop is CSVCPSGRRAYEQYF. The DNA for the CDR3 is TGCAGCGTTTGTCCTAGCGGGAGGAGGGCCTACGAGCAGTACTTC.

In this sample, this clone turned up a few times. J is TRBJ2-2 and V is TRBV5-1, with TRBD1 identical over 8 bases. V was pared by 4 bases and J by 7 bases, with 9 bases of the junction left unmatched. Germline V gene lookup returns CDR1 SGHRS and CDR2 YFSETQ. The CDR3 is 15 amino acids. The CDR3 DNA reads TGCGCCAGCAGCCCATGGACAGGGCTGGGCGGGGAGCTGTTTTTT. The encoded protein is CASSPWTGLGGELFF.

The chain employs TRBV7-3 and TRBJ2-5; 8 bases line up with TRBD2. Germline values: CDR1 SGHTA, CDR2 FQGTGA. V gave up 5 bases and J gave up 7 bases; unmatched junction bases: 9. CDR3 length: 14 amino acids. Here the CDR3 reads CASSPRGGPGTQYF. CDR3 nucleotide sequence: TGTGCCAGCAGCCCCCGCGGGGGGCCGGGGACCCAGTACTTC.

This rearrangement joins TRBV4-2 to TRBJ2-7; 7 bases fit TRBD1. Germline trimming cut 2 bases from V and 2 bases from J; bases unmatched to any gene: 6. This CDR3 contains 15 residues. CDR1 is LGHNA and CDR2 is YNFKEQ in the germline V gene. This chain's CDR3 is CASSQPDRDAYEQYF. The CDR3, as DNA: TGTGCCAGCAGCCAACCCGACAGGGACGCCTACGAGCAGTACTTC.

A few counts support this clone. The rearrangement uses TRBV27 and TRBJ2-7, with D uncertain. The germline CDR1 and CDR2 sequences are MNHEY and SMNVEV (reference sequence). V dropped 3 bases and J dropped 0 bases, with 9 bases sitting between them. The CDR3 has 14 residues. The CDR3 bases are TGTGCCAGCAGTTTTTGGAGAGGCTCCTACGAGCAGTACTTC. Translated, it gives CASSFWRGSYEQYF.

This clone was seen only a few times. The chain combines TRBV25-1 with TRBJ2-7; D perhaps matches TRBD2 (5 bases). Germline V lookup: CDR1 MGHDK, CDR2 SYGVNS. V lost 6 bases and J lost 0, with 12 bases in between. CDR3 length equals 14 residues. This chain's CDR3 is CASRGPGFSYEQYF. The CDR3 nucleotides read TGTGCCAGCAGGGGCCCGGGGTTCTCCTACGAGCAGTACTTC.

In DNA form, the CDR3 reads TGTGCCAGCAGCGTCGGGACTAGCGGGGCTTTGGCCCCCTACGAGCAGTACTTC. This encodes CASSVGTSGALAPYEQYF. V is TRBV9 and J is TRBJ2-7; 13 nucleotides agree with TRBD2. The CDR3 runs to 18 residues. Unmatched junction bases numbered 10, after V lost 2 bases and J lost 2 bases. The germline gives CDR1 SGDLS, CDR2 YYNGEE.

This clone appeared a few times. This sequence joins TRBV18 and TRBJ2-5, with 7 bases lining up with TRBD2. Per germline, CDR1 KGHSH and CDR2 LQKENI. Trimming cost V 0 bases and J 2 bases; bases outside gene matches: 6. This CDR3 contains 16 residues. The CDR3 DNA is TGTGCCAGCTCACCACCCTTACTAGCGATGCAAGAGACCCAGTACTTC. It specifies CASSPPLLAMQETQYF.

This rearrangement joins TRBV7-2 to TRBJ2-3; 8 bases line up with TRBD1. In germline, CDR1 is SGHTA, CDR2 FQGNSA. This CDR3 has 16 amino acids. With 2 bases clipped from V and 0 bases from J, the junction kept 4 bases outside the gene matches. DNA for the CDR3: TGTGCCAGCAGCTTAAGCAGGGGGCTGAGCACAGATACGCAGTATTTT. Protein product: CASSLSRGLSTDTQYF.

The chain links TRBV6-6 to TRBJ1-1; D unresolved. The V gene lost 1 base and the J gene lost 4 bases, with 13 bases spanning the gap. CDR1 and CDR2 (germline): MNHNY, SVGAGI (reference sequence). CDR3 length: 15 residues. CDR3 residues: CASSYWRSSGTEAFF. The CDR3 region has the DNA TGTGCCAGCAGTTACTGGAGGTCGTCGGGCACTGAAGCTTTCTTT.

The chain joins TRBV2 to TRBJ2-7; D possibly corresponds to TRBD2 (6 bases). The CDR3 is made up of 11 amino acids. With 6 bases removed from V and 7 bases from J, the gap between germline ends came to 10 bases. The germline V gene has CDR1 SNHLY and CDR2 FYNNEI. The CDR3 DNA follows: TGTGCCAGCAGGTTAGCGGCAGAGCAGTACTTC. Protein sequence: CASRLAAEQYF.

This clone was recorded a few times. CDR3 loop: CASSFGGEADEQYF. CDR3 DNA sequence: TGTGCCAGCAGCTTTGGGGGGGAGGCCGACGAGCAGTACTTC. The chain has TRBV5-4 and TRBJ2-7; 7 bases map to TRBD2. CDR3 length: 14 residues. With 2 bases clipped from V and 5 bases from J, the junction kept 7 bases outside the gene matches. Germline V gene lookup returns CDR1 SGHNT and CDR2 YYREEE (reference sequence).

The chain employs TRBV28 and TRBJ2-7; a possible D gene is TRBD2 (5 bases). The CDR3 length is 12 residues. Per the germline V gene, CDR1 is MDHEN and CDR2 is SYDVKM. V lost 5 bases and J lost 3, with 8 bases in between. The CDR3 protein is CASSSRGYEQYF. In DNA form, the CDR3 reads TGTGCCAGCAGTAGTCGGGGCTACGAGCAGTACTTC.

This clone occurred a few times. The chain carries TRBV28 and TRBJ2-1; the D gene is possibly TRBD1 (6 bases). The CDR3 is made up of 17 amino acids. V was shortened by 3 bases and J by 1 base, with 16 bases between the two germline ends. Per the germline V gene, CDR1 is MDHEN and CDR2 is SYDVKM. For the CDR3, the DNA is TGTGCCAGCAGTTTGTGGGGGCGCAGTCAATCCTACAATGAGCAGTTCTTC. As protein: CASSLWGRSQSYNEQFF. Full variable domain (rest looked up from reference TRBV28 and TRBJ2-1): DVKVTQSSRYLVKRTGEKVFLECVQDMDHENMFWYRQDPGLGLRLIYFSYDVKMKEKGDIPEGYSVSREKKERFSLILESASTNQTSMYLCASSLWGRSQSYNEQFFGPGTRLTVL.

The chain uses TRBV28 and TRBJ2-7, with 11 nucleotides matching TRBD1. Trimming removed 2 bases from V and 5 bases from J; junction bases left unmatched: 2. The germline gives CDR1 MDHEN, CDR2 SYDVKM. The CDR3 runs 14 residues. The CDR3 protein is CASSLGTGGHEQYF. The CDR3 nucleotides are TGTGCCAGCAGTTTAGGGACAGGGGGGCACGAGCAGTACTTC.

The chain combines TRBV28 with TRBJ2-7, with 8 nucleotides matching TRBD1. Per the germline V gene, CDR1 is MDHEN and CDR2 is SYDVKM. The CDR3 runs to 14 residues. With 8 bases clipped from V and 7 bases from J, the junction kept 13 bases outside the gene matches. CDR3 sequence (DNA): TGTGCCAGCCAACCAGCGGACAGGGACTGGGAGCAGTACTTC. Amino acid sequence: CASQPADRDWEQYF.

This clone was observed a handful of times. This sequence joins TRBV10-3 and TRBJ1-2; TRBD1 might be the D (6 bases). The CDR3 totals 14 residues. Looked up from germline, CDR1 is ENHRY and CDR2 is SYGVKD. Trimming shortened V by 0 bases and J by 5 bases, and 10 bases separated the two germline ends. This CDR3 is CAISESRGHYGYTF. Here the CDR3 DNA reads TGTGCCATCAGTGAGTCGCGGGGGCATTATGGCTACACCTTC.

This clone was counted a few times. The V call is TRBV2, the J call TRBJ2-2; a weak D match, TRBD1 (6 bases). Trimming stripped 11 bases from V and 2 bases from J, with 15 bases between. CDR1 and CDR2 (germline): SNHLY, FYNNEI. The CDR3 is 14 residues long. The CDR3 spells CACKGGHNTGELFF. Here the CDR3 DNA reads TGTGCCTGTAAAGGGGGACACAACACCGGGGAGCTGTTTTTT.

The rearrangement joins TRBV18 to TRBJ2-2; D unresolved. Trimming left V 5 bases short and J 2 bases short, with 12 bases between. The CDR3 is 15 residues long. Germline V CDR1 and CDR2: KGHSH, LQKENI. The DNA of the CDR3 is TGTGCCAGCTCAGCTGGCTCAGGCAACACCGGGGAGCTGTTTTTT. This encodes CASSAGSGNTGELFF.

This chain uses TRBV28 with TRBJ1-1; tentative D call: TRBD1 (6 bases). Germline CDR1 reads MDHEN; CDR2 reads SYDVKM. Trimming pared 1 base from V and 2 bases from J, leaving 11 bases between. The CDR3 runs 15 residues. This CDR3 is CASSLLTQGNTEAFF. In DNA, the CDR3 is TGTGCCAGCAGTTTATTAACACAGGGAAACACTGAAGCTTTCTTT.

This clone was seen a few times. Different DNA sequences within this sample yield the same CDR3. The V call is TRBV7-2, the J call TRBJ2-5; 9 bases are a match to TRBD1. Trimming cost V 4 bases and J 5 bases; bases outside gene matches: 2. Germline V gives CDR1 SGHTA, CDR2 FQGNSA. The CDR3 sequence is 13 residues long. DNA for the CDR3: TGTGCCAGCAGCTCCGGACAGGGGGAGACCCAGTACTTC. The encoded protein is CASSSGQGETQYF.